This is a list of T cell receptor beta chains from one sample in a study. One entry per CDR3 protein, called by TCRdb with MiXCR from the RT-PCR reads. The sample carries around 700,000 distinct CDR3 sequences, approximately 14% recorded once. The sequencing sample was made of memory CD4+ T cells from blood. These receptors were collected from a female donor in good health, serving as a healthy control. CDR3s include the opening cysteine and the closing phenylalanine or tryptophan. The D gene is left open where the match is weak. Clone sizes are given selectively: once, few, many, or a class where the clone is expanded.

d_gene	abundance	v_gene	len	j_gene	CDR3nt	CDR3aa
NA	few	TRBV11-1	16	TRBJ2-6	TGTGCCAGCAGCCTCCGAGGGGGGGCTGGGGCCAACGTCCTGACTTTC	CASSLRGGAGANVLTF
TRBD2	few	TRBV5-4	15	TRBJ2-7	TGTGCCAGCAGCTACGGGACTAGGACTACGTCAGAGCAGTACTTC	CASSYGTRTTSEQYF
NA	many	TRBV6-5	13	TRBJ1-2	TGTGCCAGCAGTTCCCCAAAGAACTATGGCTACACCTTC	CASSSPKNYGYTF
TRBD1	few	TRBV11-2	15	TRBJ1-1	TGTGCCAGCAGCTTAGAAGGGGCAGGGGGCACTGAAGCTTTCTTT	CASSLEGAGGTEAFF
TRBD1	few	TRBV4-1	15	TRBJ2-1	TGCGCCAGCAGCGCCCCGGGACAGGGAGGCAATGAGCAGTTCTTC	CASSAPGQGGNEQFF
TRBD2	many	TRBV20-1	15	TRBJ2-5	TGCAGTGCTAGAGATGGGGCGGGAGTGGGGGAGACCCAGTACTTC	CSARDGAGVGETQYF
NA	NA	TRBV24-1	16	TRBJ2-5	TGTGCCACCAGTGAACCCGGGGGACGGGACGGGGAGACCCAGTACTTC	CATSEPGGRDGETQYF
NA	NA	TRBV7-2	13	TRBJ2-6	TGTGCCACCTCCGGACCTGGGGCCAACGTCCTGACTTTC	CATSGPGANVLTF
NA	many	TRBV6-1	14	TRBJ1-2	TGTGCCAGCAGTGAAGATTGGGCAGGGAGCGGCTACACCTTC	CASSEDWAGSGYTF
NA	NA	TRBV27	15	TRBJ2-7	TGTGCCAGCAGTTTTTATCCAGTTAACTCCTACGAGCAGTACTTC	CASSFYPVNSYEQYF
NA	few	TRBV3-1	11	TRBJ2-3	TGTGCCAGCGGAACACTAGATACGCAGTATTTT	CASGTLDTQYF
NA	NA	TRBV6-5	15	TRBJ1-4	TGTGCCAGCAGTGTAGCCGGACAGTTTAATGAAAAACTGTTTTTT	CASSVAGQFNEKLFF
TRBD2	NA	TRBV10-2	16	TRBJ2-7	TGCGCCAGCAGTGAGTATTTAGGACTAGCGGACCCCGAGCAGTACTTC	CASSEYLGLADPEQYF
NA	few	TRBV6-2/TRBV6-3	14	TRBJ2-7	TGTGCCAGCACCGTAACGGGGACGGCTTACGAGCAGTACTTC	CASTVTGTAYEQYF
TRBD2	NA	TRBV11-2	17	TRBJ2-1	TGTGCCAGCAGCTTAGATCCCGGGAGGGGCCCCTACAATGAGCAGTTCTTC	CASSLDPGRGPYNEQFF
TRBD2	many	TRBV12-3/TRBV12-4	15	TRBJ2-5	TGTGCCAGCAGTTTGCTGGCGGGGGGCGGAGAGACCCAGTACTTC	CASSLLAGGGETQYF
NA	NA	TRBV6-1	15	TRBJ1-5	TGTGCCAGCAGGTACGATCGGGGTAGCAATCAGCCCCAGCATTTT	CASRYDRGSNQPQHF
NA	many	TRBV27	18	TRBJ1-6	TGTGCCAGCAGGTCGGGCCGGACAGAAAGCTCCTATAATTCACCCCTCCACTTT	CASRSGRTESSYNSPLHF
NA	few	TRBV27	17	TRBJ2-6	TGTGCCAGCAGTTTGGGCCATACAGGGTTAGGGGCCAACGTCCTGACTTTC	CASSLGHTGLGANVLTF
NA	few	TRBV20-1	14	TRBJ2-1	TGCAGCCCTCGGGCGGGGTTCGGGAACAATGAGCAGTTCTTC	CSPRAGFGNNEQFF
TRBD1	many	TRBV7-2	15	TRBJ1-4	TGTGCCAGCAGCGTGACAGGGGGCGGATTGGAAAAACTGTTTTTT	CASSVTGGGLEKLFF
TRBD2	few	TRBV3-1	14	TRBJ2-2	TGTGCCAGCAATGGGAGGGCGAACACCGGGGAGCTGTTTTTT	CASNGRANTGELFF
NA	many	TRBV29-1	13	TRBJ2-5	TGCAGCGTTGTAGCCAGCGGCAAAGAGACCCAGTACTTC	CSVVASGKETQYF
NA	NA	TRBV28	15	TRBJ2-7	TGTGCCAGCAGTTTACGGGCGGTCACCTCCTACGAGCAGTACTTC	CASSLRAVTSYEQYF
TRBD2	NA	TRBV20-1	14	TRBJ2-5	TGCAGTGCTAATAGCGGGAGGGGGACAGAGACCCAGTACTTC	CSANSGRGTETQYF
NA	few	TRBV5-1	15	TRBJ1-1	TGCGCCAGCAGCTTGGAAGTCAGGGAAGACACTGAAGCTTTCTTT	CASSLEVREDTEAFF
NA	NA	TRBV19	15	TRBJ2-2	TGTGCCAGCTCGGAGGGTCAGACGAACACCAGGGAGCTGTTTTTT	CASSEGQTNTRELFF
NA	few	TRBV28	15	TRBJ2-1	TGTGCCACTCATTTCTCGGGAGTATCTGGCAATGAGCAGTTCTTC	CATHFSGVSGNEQFF
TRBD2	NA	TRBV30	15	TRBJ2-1	TGTGCCTGGAGACTGACTAGCGGGGTGGGTAATGAGCAGTTCTTC	CAWRLTSGVGNEQFF
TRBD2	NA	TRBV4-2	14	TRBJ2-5	TGTGCCAGCAGCCAAGGGGGGGGAGTAGAGACCCAGTACTTC	CASSQGGGVETQYF
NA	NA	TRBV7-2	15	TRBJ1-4	TGTGCCAGCAGCTTAGGATACAGGGTAGTTGAAAAACTGTTTTTT	CASSLGYRVVEKLFF
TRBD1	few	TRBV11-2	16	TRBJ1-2	TGTGCCAGCAGCCGACAAAGCACAGGGGTAGGCTATGGCTACACCTTC	CASSRQSTGVGYGYTF
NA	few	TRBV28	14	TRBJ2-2	TGTGCCAGCTCTAGTGGACCCTCCACCGGGGAGCTGTTTTTT	CASSSGPSTGELFF
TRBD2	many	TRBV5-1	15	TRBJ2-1	TGCGCCAGCAGCTTGGAAACTAGCGGGTTATCTGAGCAGTTCTTC	CASSLETSGLSEQFF
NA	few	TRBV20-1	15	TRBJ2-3	TGCAGTGCTAGAGATCGACGGAAGGGGGCAGATACGCAGTATTTT	CSARDRRKGADTQYF
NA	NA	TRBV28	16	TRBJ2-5	TGTGCCAGCAGTTCACGACTCTCAGGAGGGCGAGAGACCCAGTACTTC	CASSSRLSGGRETQYF
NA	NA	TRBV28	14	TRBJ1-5	TGTGCCAGCAGTTTATCAGGGCACGATCAGCCCCAGCATTTT	CASSLSGHDQPQHF
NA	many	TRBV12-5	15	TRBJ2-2	TGTGCTAGTGGTTTGCTTGGGCTTAACACCGGGGAGCTGTTTTTT	CASGLLGLNTGELFF
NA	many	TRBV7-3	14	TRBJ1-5	TGTGCCAGCAGCTCGGACGGTTACAATCAGCCCCAGCATTTT	CASSSDGYNQPQHF
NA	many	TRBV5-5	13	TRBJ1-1	TGTGCCAGCAGCACCCGTGCGGGGGTAGGAGCTTTCTTT	CASSTRAGVGAFF
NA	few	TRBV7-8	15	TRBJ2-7	TGTGCCAGCAGCTTAGAGCCCACCCAATCCTACGAGCAGTACTTC	CASSLEPTQSYEQYF
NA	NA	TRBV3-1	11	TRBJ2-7	TGTGCCAGCAGCGGCTTCGACGAGCAGTACTTC	CASSGFDEQYF
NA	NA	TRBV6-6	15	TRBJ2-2	TGTGCCAGAAGTCTGGTAGCAGGCGGCACCGGGGAGCTGTTTTTT	CARSLVAGGTGELFF
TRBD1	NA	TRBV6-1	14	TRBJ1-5	TGTGCCAGCAGTGAGACAGGGGCAAAGCAGCCCCAGCATTTT	CASSETGAKQPQHF
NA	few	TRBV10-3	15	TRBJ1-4	TGTGCCATCAGTGAGTCAAAGGGAAATAATGAAAAACTGTTTTTT	CAISESKGNNEKLFF
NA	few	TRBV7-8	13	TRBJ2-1	TGTGCCAGCAGTCCCTTCGGGCCCAATGAGCAGTTCTTC	CASSPFGPNEQFF
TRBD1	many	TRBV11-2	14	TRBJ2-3	TGTGCCAGCAGCCTTACGACAGGGGCAGATACGCAGTATTTT	CASSLTTGADTQYF
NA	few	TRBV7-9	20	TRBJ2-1	TGTGCCAGCAGCTTAGTTGAATGGGCCAGGTCAGCTAGCTCCTACAATGAGCAGTTCTTC	CASSLVEWARSASSYNEQFF
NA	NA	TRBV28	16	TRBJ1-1	TGTGCCAGCAGCCCATCGGGTGATCTCATGAACACTGAAGCTTTCTTT	CASSPSGDLMNTEAFF
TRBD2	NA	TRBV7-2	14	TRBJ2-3	TGTGCCAGCATCAGGACTAGCGGTAACAATGAGCAGTATTTT	CASIRTSGNNEQYF
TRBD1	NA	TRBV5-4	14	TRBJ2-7	TGTGCCAGCAGCCTGACAGGGAACGTGTACGAGCAGTACTTC	CASSLTGNVYEQYF
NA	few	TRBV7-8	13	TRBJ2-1	TGTGCCAGCAGCTCACGCACGGTCAATGAGCAGTTCTTC	CASSSRTVNEQFF
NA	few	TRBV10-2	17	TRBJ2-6	TGCGCCAGCAGTGAGTCCTACGGGGGCTCTGGGGCCAACGTCCTGACTTTC	CASSESYGGSGANVLTF
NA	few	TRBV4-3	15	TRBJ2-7	TGCGCCAGCAGCCATCCCGGGGGGCCACGCTACGAGCAGTACTTC	CASSHPGGPRYEQYF
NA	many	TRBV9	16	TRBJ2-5	TGTGCCAGCAGCGTAGGTTCGGGACAACCCCAAGAGACCCAGTACTTC	CASSVGSGQPQETQYF